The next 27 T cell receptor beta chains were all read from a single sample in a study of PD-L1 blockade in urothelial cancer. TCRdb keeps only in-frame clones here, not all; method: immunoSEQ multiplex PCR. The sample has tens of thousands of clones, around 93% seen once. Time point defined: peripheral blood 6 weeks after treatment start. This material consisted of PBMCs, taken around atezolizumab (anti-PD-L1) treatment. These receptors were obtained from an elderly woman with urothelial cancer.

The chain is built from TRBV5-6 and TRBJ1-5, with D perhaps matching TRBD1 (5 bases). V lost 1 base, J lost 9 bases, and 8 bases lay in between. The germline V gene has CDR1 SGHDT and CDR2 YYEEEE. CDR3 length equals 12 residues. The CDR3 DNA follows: TGTGCCAGCAGCTTGTATAGGGGGCCCCAGCATTTT. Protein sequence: CASSLYRGPQHF.

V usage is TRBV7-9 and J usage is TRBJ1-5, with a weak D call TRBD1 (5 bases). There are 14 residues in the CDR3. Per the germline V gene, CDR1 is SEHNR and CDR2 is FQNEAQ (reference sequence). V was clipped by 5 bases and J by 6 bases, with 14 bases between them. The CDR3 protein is CASSPEGRGQPQHF. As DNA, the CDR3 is TGTGCCAGCAGCCCCGAGGGGAGGGGTCAGCCCCAGCATTTT.

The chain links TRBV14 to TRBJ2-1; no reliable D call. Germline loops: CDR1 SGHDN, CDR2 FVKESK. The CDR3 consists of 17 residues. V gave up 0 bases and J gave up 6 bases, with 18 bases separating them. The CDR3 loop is CASSQDNAPSRGNEQFF. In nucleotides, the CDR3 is TGTGCCAGCAGCCAAGATAACGCCCCAAGTCGCGGCAATGAGCAGTTCTTC.

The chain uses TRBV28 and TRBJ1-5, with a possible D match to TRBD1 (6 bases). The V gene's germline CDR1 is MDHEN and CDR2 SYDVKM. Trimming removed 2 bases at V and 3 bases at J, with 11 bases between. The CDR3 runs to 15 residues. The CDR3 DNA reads TGTGCCAGCAGTTTAGGGGACACGAACAATCAGCCCCAGCATTTT. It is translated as CASSLGDTNNQPQHF. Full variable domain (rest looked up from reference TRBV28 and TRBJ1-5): DVKVTQSSRYLVKRTGEKVFLECVQDMDHENMFWYRQDPGLGLRLIYFSYDVKMKEKGDIPEGYSVSREKKERFSLILESASTNQTSMYLCASSLGDTNNQPQHFGDGTRLSIL.

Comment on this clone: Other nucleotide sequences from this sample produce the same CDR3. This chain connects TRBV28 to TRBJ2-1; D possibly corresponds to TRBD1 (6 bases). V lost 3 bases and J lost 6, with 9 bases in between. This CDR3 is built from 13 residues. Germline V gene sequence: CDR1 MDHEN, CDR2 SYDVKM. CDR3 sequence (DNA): TGTGCCAGCAGTTTGGTAGGGGGCAATGAGCAGTTCTTC. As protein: CASSLVGGNEQFF.

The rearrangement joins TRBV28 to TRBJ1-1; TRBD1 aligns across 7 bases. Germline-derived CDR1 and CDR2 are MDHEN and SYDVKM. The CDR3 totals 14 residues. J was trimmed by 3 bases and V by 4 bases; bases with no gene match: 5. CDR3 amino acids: CASSSGQDHTEAFF. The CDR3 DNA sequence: TGTGCCAGCAGTTCAGGACAGGACCACACTGAAGCTTTCTTT.

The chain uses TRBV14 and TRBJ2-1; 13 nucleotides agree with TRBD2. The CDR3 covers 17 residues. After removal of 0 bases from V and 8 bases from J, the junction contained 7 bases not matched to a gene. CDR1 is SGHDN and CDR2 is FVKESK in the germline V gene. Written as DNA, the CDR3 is TGTGCCAGCAGCCAAGACATTGGACTAGCGGGAGTGGATGAGCAGTTCTTC. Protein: CASSQDIGLAGVDEQFF. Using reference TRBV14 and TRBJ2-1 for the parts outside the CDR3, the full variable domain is EAGVTQFPSHSVIEKGQTVTLRCDPISGHDNLYWYRRVMGKEIKFLLHFVKESKQDESGMPNNRFLAERTGGTYSTLKVQPAELEDSGVYFCASSQDIGLAGVDEQFFGPGTRLTVL.

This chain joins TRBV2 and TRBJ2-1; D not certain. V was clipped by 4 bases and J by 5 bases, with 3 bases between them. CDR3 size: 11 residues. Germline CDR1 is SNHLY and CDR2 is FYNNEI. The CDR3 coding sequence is TGTGCCAGCAGTGCCGACAATGAGCAGTTCTTC. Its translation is CASSADNEQFF.

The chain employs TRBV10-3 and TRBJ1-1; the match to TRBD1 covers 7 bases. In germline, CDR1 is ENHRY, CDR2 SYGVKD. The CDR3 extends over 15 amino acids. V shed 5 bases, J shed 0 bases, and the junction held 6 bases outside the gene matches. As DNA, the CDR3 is TGTGCCATCAGTACCACAGGGGTCATGAACACTGAAGCTTTCTTT. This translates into CAISTTGVMNTEAFF.

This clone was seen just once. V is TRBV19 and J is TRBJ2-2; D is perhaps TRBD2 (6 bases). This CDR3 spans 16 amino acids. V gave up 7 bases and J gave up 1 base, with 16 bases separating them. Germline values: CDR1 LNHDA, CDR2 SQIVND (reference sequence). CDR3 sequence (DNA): TGTGCCAGTAAAACGGCTAGCGTGGGGAACACCGGGGAGCTGTTTTTT. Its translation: CASKTASVGNTGELFF.

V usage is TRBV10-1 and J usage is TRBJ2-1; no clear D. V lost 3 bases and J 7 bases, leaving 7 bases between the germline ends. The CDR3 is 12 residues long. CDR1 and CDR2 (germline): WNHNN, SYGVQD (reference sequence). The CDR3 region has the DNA TGCGCCAGCAGTGATTCCCCGAATGAGCAGTTCTTC. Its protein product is CASSDSPNEQFF.

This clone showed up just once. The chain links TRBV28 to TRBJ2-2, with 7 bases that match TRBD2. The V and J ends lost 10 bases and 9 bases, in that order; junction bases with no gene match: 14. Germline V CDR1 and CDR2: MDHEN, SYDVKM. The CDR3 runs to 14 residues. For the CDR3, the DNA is TGTGCCACCGCTGGCGGGAGTAATTTTCGGGAGCTGTTTTTT. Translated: CATAGGSNFRELFF.

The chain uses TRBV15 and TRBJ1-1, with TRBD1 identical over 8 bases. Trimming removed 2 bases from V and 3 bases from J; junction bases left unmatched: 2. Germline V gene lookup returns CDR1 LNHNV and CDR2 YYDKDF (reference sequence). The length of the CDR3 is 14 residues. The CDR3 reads CATSRSGGDTEAFF. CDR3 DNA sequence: TGTGCCACCAGCAGATCAGGGGGCGACACTGAAGCTTTCTTT.

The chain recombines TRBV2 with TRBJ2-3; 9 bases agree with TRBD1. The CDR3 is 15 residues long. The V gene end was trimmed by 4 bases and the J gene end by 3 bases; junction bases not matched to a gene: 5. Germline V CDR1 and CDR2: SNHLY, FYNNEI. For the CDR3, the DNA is TGTGCCAGCAGTGCGGACAGGGGCAGGACAGATACGCAGTATTTT. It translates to CASSADRGRTDTQYF.

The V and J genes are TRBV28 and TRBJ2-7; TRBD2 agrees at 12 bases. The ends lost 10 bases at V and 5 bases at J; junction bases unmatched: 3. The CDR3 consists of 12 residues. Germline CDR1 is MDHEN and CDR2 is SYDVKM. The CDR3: CATSGRVHEQYF. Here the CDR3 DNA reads TGTGCCACTAGCGGGAGGGTGCACGAGCAGTACTTC.

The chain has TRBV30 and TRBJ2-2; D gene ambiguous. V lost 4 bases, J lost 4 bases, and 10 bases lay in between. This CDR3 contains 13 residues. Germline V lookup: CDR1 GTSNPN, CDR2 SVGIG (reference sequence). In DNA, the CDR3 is TGTGCCTGGAACACAGTAACCACCGGGGAGCTGTTTTTT. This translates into CAWNTVTTGELFF.

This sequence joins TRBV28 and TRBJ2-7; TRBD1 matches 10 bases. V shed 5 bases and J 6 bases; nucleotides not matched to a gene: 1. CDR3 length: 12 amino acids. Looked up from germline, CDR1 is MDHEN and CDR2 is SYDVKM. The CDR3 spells CASSDRGREQYF. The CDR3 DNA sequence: TGTGCCAGCAGTGACAGGGGGCGCGAGCAGTACTTC.

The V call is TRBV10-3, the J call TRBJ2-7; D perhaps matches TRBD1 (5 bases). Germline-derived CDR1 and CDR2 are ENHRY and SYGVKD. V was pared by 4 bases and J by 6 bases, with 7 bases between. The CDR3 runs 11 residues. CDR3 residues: CAISVRGEQYF. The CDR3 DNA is TGTGCCATCAGTGTAAGGGGCGAGCAGTACTTC.

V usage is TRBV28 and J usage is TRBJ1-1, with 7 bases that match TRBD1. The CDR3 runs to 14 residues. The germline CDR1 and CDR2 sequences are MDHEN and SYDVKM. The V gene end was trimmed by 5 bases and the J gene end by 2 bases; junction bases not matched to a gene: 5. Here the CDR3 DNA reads TGTGCCAGCAGTCCCGGGACAGTCAACACTGAAGCTTTCTTT. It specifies CASSPGTVNTEAFF.

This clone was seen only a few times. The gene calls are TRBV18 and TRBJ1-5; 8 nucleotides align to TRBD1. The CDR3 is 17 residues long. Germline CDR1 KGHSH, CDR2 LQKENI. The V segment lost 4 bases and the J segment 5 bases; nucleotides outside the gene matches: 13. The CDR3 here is CASSLRSSSGGDQPQHF. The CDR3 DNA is TGTGCCAGCTCACTGAGATCTTCATCAGGGGGCGATCAGCCCCAGCATTTT.

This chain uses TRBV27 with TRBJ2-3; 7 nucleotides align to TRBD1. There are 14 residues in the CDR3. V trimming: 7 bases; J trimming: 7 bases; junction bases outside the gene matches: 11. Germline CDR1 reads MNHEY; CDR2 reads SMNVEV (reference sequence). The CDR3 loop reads CASTLSLGQHTQYF. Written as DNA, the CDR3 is TGTGCCAGCACCCTTTCTTTGGGACAGCATACGCAGTATTTT.

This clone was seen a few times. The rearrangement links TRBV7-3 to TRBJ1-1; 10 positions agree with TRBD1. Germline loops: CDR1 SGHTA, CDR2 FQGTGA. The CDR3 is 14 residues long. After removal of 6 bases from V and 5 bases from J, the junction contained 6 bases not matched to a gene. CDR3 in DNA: TGTGCCAGCAGACAGACAGGGGGCGGGACTGAAGCTTTCTTT. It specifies CASRQTGGGTEAFF.

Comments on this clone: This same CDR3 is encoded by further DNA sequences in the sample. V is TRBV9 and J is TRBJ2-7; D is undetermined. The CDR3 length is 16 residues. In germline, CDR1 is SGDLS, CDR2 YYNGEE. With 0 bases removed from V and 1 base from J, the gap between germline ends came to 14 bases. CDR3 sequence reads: CASSVDPSTGSYEQYF. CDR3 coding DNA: TGTGCCAGCAGCGTAGACCCGTCAACGGGTTCCTACGAGCAGTACTTC.

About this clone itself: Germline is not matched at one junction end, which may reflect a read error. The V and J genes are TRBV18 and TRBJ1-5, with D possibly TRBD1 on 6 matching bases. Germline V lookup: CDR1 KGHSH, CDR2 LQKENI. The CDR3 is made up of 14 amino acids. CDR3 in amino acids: CASSPLGGGGSLDF. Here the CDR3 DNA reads TGTGCCAGCTCACCCCTCGGGGGAGGGGGTTCCCTCGATTTT.

The CDR3 is CAISESRGGAGQPQHF. CDR3 nucleotide sequence: TGTGCCATCAGTGAGTCCCGGGGGGGGGCCGGTCAGCCCCAGCATTTT. J is TRBJ1-5 and V is TRBV10-3; perhaps TRBD1 as D (6 bases). CDR1 and CDR2 from the germline V gene are ENHRY and SYGVKD. CDR3 size: 16 residues. Trimming left V 0 bases short and J 6 bases short, with 15 bases between.

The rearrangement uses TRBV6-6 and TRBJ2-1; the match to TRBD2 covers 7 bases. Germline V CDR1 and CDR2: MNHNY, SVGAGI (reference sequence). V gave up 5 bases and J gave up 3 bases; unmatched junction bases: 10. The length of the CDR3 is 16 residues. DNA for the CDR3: TGTGCCAGCAGTCCCCCGGGTCAGCGGGGCTACAATGAGCAGTTCTTC. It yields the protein CASSPPGQRGYNEQFF.

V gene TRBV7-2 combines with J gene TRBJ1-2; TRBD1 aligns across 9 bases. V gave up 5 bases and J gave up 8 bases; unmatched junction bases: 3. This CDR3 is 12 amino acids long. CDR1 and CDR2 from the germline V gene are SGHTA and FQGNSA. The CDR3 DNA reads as TGTGCCAGCAGCGGGGACAGGGTAGGCTACACCTTC. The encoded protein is CASSGDRVGYTF.